This T cell receptor beta chain was captured by sequencing in a study of shared clonotypes between healthy human individuals. This clone was detected only a few times. Additional DNA sequences in this sample encode the identical CDR3. Assay execution proceeded at the deep level. Method: immunoSEQ multiplex PCR; TCRdb's copy keeps in-frame clones and lacks some. The top ten clones hold roughly 0.13% of a sample with 2 million to 2.5 million clones, around 95% of them seen once. The CDR3 is made up of 13 amino acids. Deletions cut 0 bases from V and 6 bases from J, with 7 bases between. Germline CDR1 and CDR2: SGHRS and YFSETQ.

The sequencing sample was made of naive CD4+ T cells sorted from blood. Indicated subset: CD45RA+ positively selected. This TCR came from a man aged 18-30 years in good health. The rearrangement links TRBV5-1 to TRBJ2-1; D gene uncertain. The CDR3 coding sequence is TGCGCCAGCAGCTTGGGGCAGGCCAATGAGCAGTTCTTC. Translated: CASSLGQANEQFF.